These 25 T cell receptor beta chains were sequenced from one sample in a study of blood T cell repertoires in COVID-19. Produced via immunoSEQ multiplex PCR; TCRdb's table is partial and in-frame only. The profile shows about 94,000 clones, 80% of them singletons. The source material was peripheral blood. These receptors all come from a human donor in a cohort sampled during active COVID-19.

The chain recombines TRBV14 with TRBJ2-7; 8 positions agree with TRBD2. Losses at the gene ends were 5 bases for V and 6 bases for J; bases not matched to a gene: 9. Germline V gene lookup returns CDR1 SGHDN and CDR2 FVKESK. CDR3 length: 14 amino acids. The CDR3 here is CASSKVIAGSEQYF. The DNA of the CDR3 is TGTGCCAGCAGCAAGGTAATAGCGGGATCCGAGCAGTACTTC. Variable domain in full (rest from reference TRBV14 and TRBJ2-7): EAGVTQFPSHSVIEKGQTVTLRCDPISGHDNLYWYRRVMGKEIKFLLHFVKESKQDESGMPNNRFLAERTGGTYSTLKVQPAELEDSGVYFCASSKVIAGSEQYFGPGTRLTVT.

The V call is TRBV3-1 (or the pseudogene TRBV3-2), the J call TRBJ2-2; D is ambiguous. The germline V gene has CDR1 LGHDT and CDR2 YNNKEL (reference sequence). Between the trimmed V and J ends, which lost 2 bases and 4 bases, there was a span of 11 bases. This CDR3 comprises 15 residues. CDR3 in DNA: TGTGCCAGCAGCCAAATGGCCTTCGCCACCGGGGAGCTGTTTTTT. Encoded protein: CASSQMAFATGELFF.

The V gene is TRBV7-9, the J gene TRBJ2-6, with D uncertain. Germline loops: CDR1 SEHNR, CDR2 FQNEAQ (reference sequence). The V gene lost 1 base and the J gene lost 2 bases, with 6 bases spanning the gap. This CDR3 spans 15 amino acids. Here the CDR3 DNA reads TGTGCCAGCAGCTTAGTGGGCGCTGGGGCCAACGTCCTGACTTTC. This gives the protein CASSLVGAGANVLTF.

This chain connects TRBV28 to TRBJ1-2, with TRBD1 matching over 8 bases. Germline-derived CDR1 and CDR2 are MDHEN and SYDVKM. Trimming removed 7 bases from V and 8 bases from J; junction bases left unmatched: 6. CDR3 size: 12 residues. The CDR3 is CASTRQGKGYTF. CDR3 DNA sequence: TGTGCCAGCACCCGACAGGGGAAGGGCTACACCTTC.

This clone occurred once. The chain carries TRBV20-1 and TRBJ2-7; weak D call: TRBD1 (6 bases). Trimming removed 3 bases from V and 1 base from J, with 10 bases in between. The CDR3 spans 13 residues. CDR1 is DFQATT, CDR2 SNEGSKA, per germline (reference sequence). The CDR3 DNA follows: TGCAGTGCTAGTAACAGGGTGTCCTACGAGCAGTACTTC. It encodes CSASNRVSYEQYF.

The chain combines TRBV21-1 with TRBJ2-5; the table gives TRBD2 as D, unverified against the DNA. TRBV21-1 is tagged as a pseudogene. This CDR3 contains 16 residues. CDR3 nucleotides: TGTGCCAGCAGCCCCGGACTAGCCAGACCCCTTGAGACCCAGTACTTC. Translated: CASSPGLARPLETQYF.

The V call is TRBV7-6, the J call TRBJ2-7; TRBD1 agrees at 9 bases. The CDR3 extends over 15 amino acids. J was trimmed by 3 bases and V by 4 bases; bases with no gene match: 7. Germline-derived CDR1 and CDR2 are SGHVS and FNYEAQ. The DNA for the CDR3 is TGTGCCAGCAGCTACCTCCCGGGACAGGGCTACGAGCAGTACTTC. Its translation: CASSYLPGQGYEQYF.

The chain recombines TRBV4-2 with TRBJ2-5, with 9 bases identical to TRBD2. The CDR3 loop spans 16 amino acids. Trimming cost V 4 bases and J 2 bases; bases outside gene matches: 8. Germline values: CDR1 LGHNA, CDR2 YNFKEQ. The CDR3 DNA follows: TGTGCCAGCAGCCTTCAAGCGGGAGGACCGCAAGAGACCCAGTACTTC. This gives the protein CASSLQAGGPQETQYF.

V gene TRBV11-3 combines with J gene TRBJ1-1, with a tentative D call TRBD1 (6 bases). Trimming removed 5 bases from V and 3 bases from J, with 10 bases in between. This CDR3 is built from 13 residues. The germline V gene encodes CDR1 SGHNT and CDR2 YENEEA. The CDR3 nucleotides are TGTGCCAGCAGCCCAGGGGCGGACACTGAAGCTTTCTTT. Translated: CASSPGADTEAFF. The whole variable domain, filled in from reference TRBV11-3 and TRBJ1-1, reads EAGVVQSPRYKIIEKKQPVAFWCNPISGHNTLYWYLQNLGQGPELLIRYENEEAVDDSQLPKDRFSAERLKGVDSTLKIQPAELGDSAVYLCASSPGADTEAFFGQGTRLTVV.

The genes are TRBV5-6 and TRBJ1-4, with TRBD1 identical over 11 bases. V lost 1 base to trimming and J lost 8 bases; unmatched junction nucleotides: 4. Germline loops: CDR1 SGHDT, CDR2 YYEEEE. The CDR3 totals 15 residues. CDR3 nucleotides: TGTGCCAGCAGCTTGCGGGGACAGGGGGGCGAAAAACTGTTTTTT. Protein: CASSLRGQGGEKLFF.

The V and J genes are TRBV29-1 and TRBJ2-7; the match to TRBD2 covers 14 bases. The CDR3 length is 15 residues. Germline V gene data show CDR1 as SQVTM and CDR2 as ANQGSEA. Unmatched junction bases numbered 8, after V lost 7 bases and J lost 3 bases. CDR3 protein: CSAGLAGGQNYEQYF. The CDR3 DNA is TGCAGCGCTGGACTAGCGGGAGGACAAAACTACGAGCAGTACTTC.

The rearrangement joins TRBV3-1 (or the pseudogene TRBV3-2) to TRBJ1-1, with D unresolved. This CDR3 contains 11 residues. The ends were cut back, 5 bases at V and 6 bases at J, with 7 bases in the middle. Germline V gene lookup returns CDR1 LGHDT and CDR2 YNNKEL (reference sequence). The CDR3 nucleotides are TGTGCCAGCAGCACTAGCGCTGAAGCTTTCTTT. The encoded protein is CASSTSAEAFF.

The chain recombines TRBV18 with TRBJ2-1; D is undetermined. The CDR3 loop spans 12 amino acids. The V end lost 6 bases, the J end lost 5 bases, and 8 bases lay between the germline ends. In germline, CDR1 is KGHSH, CDR2 LQKENI. CDR3 sequence: CASSQNNNEQFF. The CDR3 coding sequence is TGTGCCAGCTCCCAGAATAACAATGAGCAGTTCTTC.

This clone was counted a few times. This chain connects TRBV10-3 to TRBJ2-7, with 9 bases matching TRBD1. V shed 6 bases, J shed 5 bases, and the junction held 5 bases outside the gene matches. CDR3 size: 13 residues. Germline V gene lookup returns CDR1 ENHRY and CDR2 SYGVKD. CDR3 sequence: CAIRRDRENEQYF. The CDR3, as DNA: TGTGCCATCAGGAGGGACAGGGAGAACGAGCAGTACTTC.

The chain uses TRBV6-5 and TRBJ1-1; 9 positions agree with TRBD1. CDR1 MNHEY and CDR2 SVGAGI come from the germline V gene. The V gene end was trimmed by 5 bases and the J gene end by 4 bases; junction bases not matched to a gene: 2. This CDR3 region has 13 residues. The CDR3 region is CASSPDRGTEAFF. The CDR3 nucleotides read TGTGCCAGCAGTCCGGACAGGGGCACTGAAGCTTTCTTT.

The V call is TRBV10-1, the J call TRBJ2-7, with 9 bases matching TRBD1. The V and J ends lost 5 bases and 2 bases, in that order; junction bases with no gene match: 7. Germline CDR1 and CDR2: WNHNN and SYGVQD (reference sequence). The CDR3 has 15 residues. The CDR3: CASSRGGQGTYEQYF. In nucleotides, the CDR3 is TGCGCCAGCAGTCGGGGAGGACAGGGGACCTACGAGCAGTACTTC.

The chain is built from TRBV29-1 and TRBJ2-7; D might be TRBD1 (5 bases). The length of the CDR3 is 14 residues. Trimming took off 2 bases at V and 0 bases at J, with 11 bases between the two ends. Germline assignment: CDR1 SQVTM and CDR2 ANQGSEA. Here the CDR3 reads CSVERGTGSYEQYF. CDR3 nucleotides: TGCAGCGTTGAAAGGGGAACTGGCTCCTACGAGCAGTACTTC.

The chain uses TRBV2 and TRBJ2-7; D call uncertain. Germline V gene data show CDR1 as SNHLY and CDR2 as FYNNEI. The CDR3 contains 14 residues. Trimming pared 3 bases from V and 1 base from J, leaving 10 bases between. The CDR3 reads CASSDQNSSYEQYF. CDR3 nucleotide sequence: TGTGCCAGCAGTGATCAGAACAGTTCCTACGAGCAGTACTTC.

The rearrangement uses TRBV27 and TRBJ1-1; 9 bases are shared with TRBD1. The CDR3 runs to 14 residues. Per germline, CDR1 MNHEY and CDR2 SMNVEV (reference sequence). V was pared by 6 bases and J by 5 bases, with 7 bases of the junction left unmatched. CDR3 in DNA: TGTGCCAGCAGCTACAGGGGGCGGGGAACTGAAGCTTTCTTT. This sequence encodes CASSYRGRGTEAFF.

The chain links TRBV19 to TRBJ2-2; no definite D call. The germline V gene encodes CDR1 LNHDA and CDR2 SQIVND (reference sequence). The V and J ends lost 5 bases and 3 bases respectively, with 7 bases between them. This CDR3 region has 13 residues. For the CDR3, the DNA is TGTGCCAGTAGTGTCCGAGACACCGGGGAGCTGTTTTTT. This gives the protein CASSVRDTGELFF. Filled out from reference TRBV19 and TRBJ2-2, the complete variable domain reads DGGITQSPKYLFRKEGQNVTLSCEQNLNHDAMYWYRQDPGQGLRLIYYSQIVNDFQKGDIAEGYSVSREKKESFPLTVTSAQKNPTAFYLCASSVRDTGELFFGEGSRLTVL.

This chain connects TRBV3-1 (or the pseudogene TRBV3-2) to TRBJ2-2; D call uncertain. This CDR3 comprises 15 residues. Trimming shortened V by 2 bases and J by 3 bases, and 10 bases separated the two germline ends. In germline, CDR1 is LGHDT, CDR2 YNNKEL (reference sequence). The CDR3 is CASSQSSGHTGELFF. The DNA of the CDR3 is TGTGCCAGCAGCCAAAGTTCTGGGCACACCGGGGAGCTGTTTTTT.

The chain combines TRBV18 with TRBJ2-7, with 7 bases aligning to TRBD2. This CDR3 has 14 amino acids. The trim removed 1 base at V and 5 bases at J, leaving 5 bases unmatched. From germline, CDR1 is KGHSH and CDR2 LQKENI. In DNA, the CDR3 is TGTGCCAGCTCACCACTCGATGGGAGGGACGAGCAGTACTTC. Translating it yields CASSPLDGRDEQYF.

This chain links TRBV9 with TRBJ2-7, with a weak D call TRBD2 (5 bases). Trimming pared 2 bases from V and 3 bases from J, leaving 12 bases between. The CDR3 consists of 14 residues. Looked up from germline, CDR1 is SGDLS and CDR2 is YYNGEE. The CDR3 nucleotides are TGTGCCAGCAGCGTCGAGGGTCGGGACTACGAGCAGTACTTC. Residues: CASSVEGRDYEQYF.

V usage is TRBV10-2 and J usage is TRBJ1-1, with 8 bases matching TRBD1. CDR3 length equals 18 residues. Germline V gene data show CDR1 as WSHSY and CDR2 as SAAADI. J gave up 0 bases and V 2 bases, and 11 bases lay outside the gene matches. CDR3 DNA sequence: TGCGCCAGCAGTGAGGCGCCCGGGACAGGCTACATGAACACTGAAGCTTTCTTT. This encodes CASSEAPGTGYMNTEAFF.

V usage is TRBV7-3 and J usage is TRBJ2-1, with D possibly matching TRBD2 (5 bases). The ends were cut back, 3 bases at V and 10 bases at J, with 19 bases in the middle. Germline CDR1 SGHTA, CDR2 FQGTGA. The CDR3 is 15 amino acids. DNA of the CDR3: TGTGCCAGCAGCTTCGGGCCTACTAGATCAGGCGAGCAGTTCTTC. It codes for CASSFGPTRSGEQFF.